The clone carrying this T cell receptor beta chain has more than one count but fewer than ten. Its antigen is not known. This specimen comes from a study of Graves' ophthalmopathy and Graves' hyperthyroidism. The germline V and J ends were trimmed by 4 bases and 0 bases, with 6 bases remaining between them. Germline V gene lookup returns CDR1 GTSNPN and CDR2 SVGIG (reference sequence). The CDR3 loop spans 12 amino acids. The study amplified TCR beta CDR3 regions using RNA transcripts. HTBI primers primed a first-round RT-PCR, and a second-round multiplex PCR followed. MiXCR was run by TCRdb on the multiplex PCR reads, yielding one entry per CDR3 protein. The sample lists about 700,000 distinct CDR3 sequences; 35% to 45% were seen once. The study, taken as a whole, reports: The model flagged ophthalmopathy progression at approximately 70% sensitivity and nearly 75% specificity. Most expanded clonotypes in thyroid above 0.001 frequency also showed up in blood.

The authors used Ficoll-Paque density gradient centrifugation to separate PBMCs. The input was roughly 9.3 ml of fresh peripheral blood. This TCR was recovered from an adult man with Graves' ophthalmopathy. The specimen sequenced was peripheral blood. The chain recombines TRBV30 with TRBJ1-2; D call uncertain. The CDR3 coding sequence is TGTGCCTGGACCGCAGCTAACTATGGCTACACCTTC. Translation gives CAWTAANYGYTF. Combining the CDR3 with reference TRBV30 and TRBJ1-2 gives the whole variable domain SQTIHQWPATLVQPVGSPLSLECTVEGTSNPNLYWYRQAAGRGLQLLFYSVGIGQISSEVPQNLSASRPQDRQFILSSKKLLLSDSGFYLCAWTAANYGYTFGSGTRLTVV.